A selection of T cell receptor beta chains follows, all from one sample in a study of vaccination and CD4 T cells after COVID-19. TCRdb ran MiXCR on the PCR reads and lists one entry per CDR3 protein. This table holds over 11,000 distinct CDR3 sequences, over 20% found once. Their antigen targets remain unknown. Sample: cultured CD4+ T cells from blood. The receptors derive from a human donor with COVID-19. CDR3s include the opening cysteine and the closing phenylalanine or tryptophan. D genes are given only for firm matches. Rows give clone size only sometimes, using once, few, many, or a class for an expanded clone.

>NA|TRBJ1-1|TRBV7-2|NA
CASTKAGGHTEAFF
TGTGCCAGCACCAAGGCGGGGGGGCACACTGAAGCTTTCTTT
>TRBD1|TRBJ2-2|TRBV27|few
CASSFRTGGIPGELFF
TGTGCCAGCAGTTTCCGGACAGGGGGCATACCCGGGGAGCTGTTTTTT
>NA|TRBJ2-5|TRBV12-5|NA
CASGLPLPQETQYF
TGTGCTAGTGGTCTACCCCTACCGCAAGAGACCCAGTACTTC
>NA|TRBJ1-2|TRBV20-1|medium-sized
CSAREYSSRTVVDGYTF
TGCAGTGCTAGAGAATACTCTAGCCGGACGGTGGTGGATGGCTACACCTTC
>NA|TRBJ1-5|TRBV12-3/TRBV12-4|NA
CASSPRTTGGNQPQHF
TGTGCCAGCAGTCCCCGTACGACGGGGGGAAATCAGCCCCAGCATTTT
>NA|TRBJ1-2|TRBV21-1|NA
CARIPSGGSGYTF
TGTGCCAGAATACCTTCAGGGGGCAGTGGCTACACCTTC
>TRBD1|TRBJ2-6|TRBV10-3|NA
CAITRGTGEGSGANVLTF
TGTGCCATCACCAGGGGGACAGGGGAAGGATCTGGGGCCAACGTCCTGACTTTC
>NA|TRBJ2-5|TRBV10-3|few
CAISGDGQETQYF
TGTGCCATCAGTGGGGACGGCCAAGAGACCCAGTACTTC
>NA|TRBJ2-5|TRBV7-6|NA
CASSGPGLQETQYF
TGTGCCAGCAGCGGACCGGGACTTCAAGAGACCCAGTACTTC
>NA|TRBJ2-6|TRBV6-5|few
CASSYSMNSGANVLTF
TGTGCCAGCAGTTACTCGATGAACTCTGGGGCCAACGTCCTGACTTTC
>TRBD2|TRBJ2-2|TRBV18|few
CASSPSSGATGELFF
TGTGCCAGCTCACCATCTAGCGGGGCCACCGGGGAGCTGTTTTTT
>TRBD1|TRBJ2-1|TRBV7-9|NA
CASRRDRGSYNEQFF
TGTGCCAGCAGACGCGACAGGGGCTCCTACAATGAGCAGTTCTTC
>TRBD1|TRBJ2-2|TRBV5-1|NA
CASSVTGDTGELFF
TGCGCCAGCAGCGTAACAGGGGACACCGGGGAGCTGTTTTTT
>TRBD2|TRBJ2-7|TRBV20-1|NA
CSARGEYEQYF
TGCAGTGCCCGGGGGGAGTACGAGCAGTACTTC
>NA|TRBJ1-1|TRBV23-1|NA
CASSPGGGGYLNTEAFF
TGCGCCAGCAGTCCGGGTGGTGGGGGCTACCTGAACACTGAAGCTTTCTTT
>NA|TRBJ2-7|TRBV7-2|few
CASSFPLSVSSYEQYF
TGTGCCAGCAGCTTTCCACTGTCCGTGAGCTCCTACGAGCAGTACTTC
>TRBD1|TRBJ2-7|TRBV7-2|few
CASSFTTGGWAQTYEQYF
TGTGCCAGCAGCTTTACGACAGGGGGTTGGGCTCAGACCTACGAGCAGTACTTC
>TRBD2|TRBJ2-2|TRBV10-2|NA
CASRAGTSRTGELFF
TGCGCCAGCCGTGCCGGGACTAGCCGTACCGGGGAGCTGTTTTTT
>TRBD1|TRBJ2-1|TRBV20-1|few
CSATETGTGYNEQFF
TGCAGTGCTACAGAGACCGGGACAGGATACAATGAGCAGTTCTTC
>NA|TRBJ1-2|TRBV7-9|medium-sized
CASRLSPNHGYTF
TGTGCCAGCAGGTTATCCCCCAATCATGGCTACACCTTC
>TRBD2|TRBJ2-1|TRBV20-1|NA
CSAPRGNEQFF
TGCAGTGCCCCGCGGGGGAATGAGCAGTTCTTC
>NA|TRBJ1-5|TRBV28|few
CASSGGRGTYQPQHF
TGTGCCAGCAGTGGAGGTAGGGGGACCTATCAGCCCCAGCATTTT
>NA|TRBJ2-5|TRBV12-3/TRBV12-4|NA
CASSSQGFGETQYF
TGTGCCAGCAGTTCGCAGGGCTTTGGGGAGACCCAGTACTTC
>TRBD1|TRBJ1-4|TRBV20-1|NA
CSALPLQGANEKLFF
TGCAGTGCTCTCCCTTTACAGGGGGCTAATGAAAAACTGTTTTTT
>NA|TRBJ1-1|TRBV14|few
CASSQLLSPLDTEAFF
TGTGCCAGCAGCCAATTACTATCTCCCCTCGACACTGAAGCTTTCTTT
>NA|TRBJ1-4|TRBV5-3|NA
CARRTDQASEKLFF
TGTGCCAGAAGAACGGACCAAGCCTCTGAAAAACTGTTTTTT
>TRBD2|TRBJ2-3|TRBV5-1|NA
CASSLTRGGVNTQYF
TGCGCCAGCAGCTTGACGCGGGGGGGCGTAAATACGCAGTATTTT
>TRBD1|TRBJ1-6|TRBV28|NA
CASSSGQGWSPLHF
TGTGCCAGCAGTTCGGGACAGGGATGGTCACCCCTCCACTTT
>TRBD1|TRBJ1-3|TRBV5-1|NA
CASSLGTGAGNTIYF
TGCGCCAGCAGCTTGGGGACAGGTGCTGGAAACACCATATATTTT
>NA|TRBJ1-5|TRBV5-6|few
CASSSGLWSNQPQHF
TGTGCCAGCAGCTCCGGGCTCTGGAGCAATCAGCCCCAGCATTTT
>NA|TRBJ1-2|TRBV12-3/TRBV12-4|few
CASSLQVGSYGYTF
TGTGCCAGCAGTTTACAGGTGGGCTCCTATGGCTACACCTTC
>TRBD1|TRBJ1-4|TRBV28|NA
CASSLGDRANEKLFF
TGTGCCAGCAGTTTAGGGGACAGGGCAAATGAAAAACTGTTTTTT
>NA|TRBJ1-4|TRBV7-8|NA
CASSSGTLDNEKLFF
TGTGCCAGCAGCTCCGGGACACTCGATAATGAAAAACTGTTTTTT
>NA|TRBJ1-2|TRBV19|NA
CASSLRDNYGYTF
TGTGCCAGTAGTCTCCGGGACAACTATGGCTACACCTTC
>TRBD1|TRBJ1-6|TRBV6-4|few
CASSAGTENSPLHF
TGTGCCAGCAGCGCCGGGACAGAGAATTCACCCCTCCACTTT
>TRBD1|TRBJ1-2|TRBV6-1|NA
CASSPPGTGRLLGGYTF
TGTGCCAGCAGCCCACCCGGGACAGGGCGCCTTTTGGGTGGCTACACCTTC
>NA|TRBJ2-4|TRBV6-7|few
CASRLGSSGGFLAKNIQYF
TGTGCCAGCAGACTAGGCAGCTCTGGGGGCTTCTTAGCCAAAAACATTCAGTACTTC
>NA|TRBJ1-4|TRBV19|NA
CASSPLGGARYATNEKLFF
TGTGCCAGTAGCCCGTTGGGAGGGGCGAGGTATGCAACTAATGAAAAACTGTTTTTT
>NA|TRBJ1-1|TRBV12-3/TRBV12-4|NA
CASTSYDRNTEAFF
TGTGCCAGCACCAGCTACGACAGGAACACTGAAGCTTTCTTT
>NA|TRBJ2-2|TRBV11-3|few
CASSSAASNTGELFF
TGTGCCAGCAGCTCCGCAGCCTCGAACACCGGGGAGCTGTTTTTT
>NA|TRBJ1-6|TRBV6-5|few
CASSYGTIDNSPLHF
TGTGCCAGCAGTTACGGGACAATTGATAATTCACCCCTCCACTTT
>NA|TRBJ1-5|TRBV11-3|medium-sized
CASSPDSNQPQHF
TGTGCCAGCAGCCCGGACAGCAATCAGCCCCAGCATTTT
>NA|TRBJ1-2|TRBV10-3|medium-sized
CAISEVGRWSSGYTF
TGTGCCATCAGTGAGGTGGGGCGGTGGTCTTCTGGCTACACCTTC
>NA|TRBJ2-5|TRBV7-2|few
CASTLSSETQYF
TGTGCCAGCACCCTAAGTTCGGAGACCCAGTACTTC
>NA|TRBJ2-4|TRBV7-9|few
CASSPGGLAKNIQYF
TGTGCCAGCAGCCCAGGAGGACTAGCCAAAAACATTCAGTACTTC
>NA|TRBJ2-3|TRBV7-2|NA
CASSLVSDTQYF
TGTGCCAGCAGCTTAGTTTCGGATACGCAGTATTTT